A selection of T cell receptor beta chains follows, all from one sample in a study of blood T cell repertoires in COVID-19. Using immunoSEQ multiplex PCR, the repertoire was profiled, and TCRdb retains in-frame clones only, with some absent. The data hold 160,000 or so clones, with about 85% observed a single time. Sequenced sample: peripheral blood. The source is a woman aged 70-85 years with acute or convalescent COVID-19. Both conserved end residues are trimmed from each CDR3. Fields, in order: J gene, V gene, clone size, CDR3 protein. Clone size is not always given. Where it is, it says once, few, many or a class for expanded clones.

J gene: TRBJ1-5
V gene: TRBV10-3
clone size: NA
CDR3 protein: AISERDTGRSQPQH

J gene: TRBJ2-1
V gene: TRBV19
clone size: NA
CDR3 protein: ASKKLSTSNNEQF

J gene: TRBJ2-5
V gene: TRBV15
clone size: NA
CDR3 protein: ATSRDGGGTVETQY

J gene: TRBJ1-4
V gene: TRBV24-1
clone size: NA
CDR3 protein: ATSDRAGTGDEKLF

J gene: TRBJ1-6
V gene: TRBV3-1/TRBV3-2
clone size: few
CDR3 protein: ASSPSPGNSPLH

J gene: TRBJ1-2
V gene: TRBV9
clone size: few
CDR3 protein: ASSVEAAGNYGYT

J gene: TRBJ2-3
V gene: TRBV2
clone size: NA
CDR3 protein: ASSEPSGVRDTQY

J gene: TRBJ2-4
V gene: TRBV4-3
clone size: NA
CDR3 protein: ASSLGGAGPVGDIQY

J gene: TRBJ1-1
V gene: TRBV6-2/TRBV6-3
clone size: NA
CDR3 protein: ASSYPTGGFFRNTEAF

J gene: TRBJ1-1
V gene: TRBV6-5
clone size: NA
CDR3 protein: ASFHSGRSEAF

J gene: TRBJ2-3
V gene: TRBV4-1
clone size: NA
CDR3 protein: ASSQGDRVADTQY

J gene: TRBJ2-7
V gene: TRBV15
clone size: NA
CDR3 protein: ATSRELAGNSEQY

J gene: TRBJ2-6
V gene: TRBV7-6
clone size: NA
CDR3 protein: ASSSQKQGAGANVLT

J gene: TRBJ1-1
V gene: TRBV3-1/TRBV3-2
clone size: NA
CDR3 protein: ASSQTTANTEAF

J gene: TRBJ2-3
V gene: TRBV10-1
clone size: NA
CDR3 protein: ASSELAGDITDTQY

J gene: TRBJ2-2
V gene: TRBV4-3
clone size: NA
CDR3 protein: ASSLLSSGGTGELF

J gene: TRBJ1-1
V gene: TRBV7-3
clone size: NA
CDR3 protein: ASSPRTGTEAF

J gene: TRBJ1-3
V gene: TRBV28
clone size: NA
CDR3 protein: ASSDRGDSGNTIY

J gene: TRBJ2-1
V gene: TRBV7-9
clone size: NA
CDR3 protein: ASSDERRSYNEQF

J gene: TRBJ2-5
V gene: TRBV24-1
clone size: NA
CDR3 protein: ATSDAGQTQY

J gene: TRBJ2-3
V gene: TRBV4-2
clone size: NA
CDR3 protein: ASSQDMTSEVDTQY

J gene: TRBJ2-1
V gene: TRBV27
clone size: NA
CDR3 protein: ASSLQVIGLDNEQF

J gene: TRBJ1-2
V gene: TRBV6-5
clone size: NA
CDR3 protein: ASSYSGQGRGYT

J gene: TRBJ2-1
V gene: TRBV11-2
clone size: NA
CDR3 protein: ASSPGLASSYNEQF

J gene: TRBJ2-3
V gene: TRBV19
clone size: NA
CDR3 protein: ASSRGTSGVSDTQY

J gene: TRBJ2-5
V gene: TRBV6-4
clone size: NA
CDR3 protein: ASSRGAQETQY

J gene: TRBJ2-5
V gene: TRBV7-2
clone size: NA
CDR3 protein: ASSLGPTSGQETQY

J gene: TRBJ1-4
V gene: TRBV25-1
clone size: NA
CDR3 protein: ASSYSDRPNEKLF

J gene: TRBJ2-1
V gene: TRBV7-8
clone size: few
CDR3 protein: ASTWATVPHEQF

J gene: TRBJ1-3
V gene: TRBV29-1
clone size: NA
CDR3 protein: SVAGGTGSSGNTIY

J gene: TRBJ1-1
V gene: TRBV6-6
clone size: NA
CDR3 protein: ASRRVDTEAF

J gene: TRBJ1-6
V gene: TRBV4-1
clone size: NA
CDR3 protein: ASSQEARRRHNSPLH

J gene: TRBJ1-6
V gene: TRBV4-2
clone size: NA
CDR3 protein: ASSPDRGYSPLH

J gene: TRBJ1-5
V gene: TRBV28
clone size: NA
CDR3 protein: ASSLGGPQH

J gene: TRBJ1-2
V gene: TRBV19
clone size: NA
CDR3 protein: ASSILSGSFNYGYT

J gene: TRBJ1-5
V gene: TRBV12-2
clone size: NA
CDR3 protein: ASRLKGQRQPQH

J gene: TRBJ1-5
V gene: TRBV11-2
clone size: NA
CDR3 protein: ASSKGDQPQH

J gene: TRBJ1-1
V gene: TRBV7-6
clone size: NA
CDR3 protein: ASSRIHFIGQGGMNTEAF

J gene: TRBJ2-3
V gene: TRBV7-2
clone size: NA
CDR3 protein: ASGQPYTDTQY

J gene: TRBJ2-7
V gene: TRBV6-2/TRBV6-3
clone size: NA
CDR3 protein: ASSRREVKPYEQY

J gene: TRBJ1-6
V gene: TRBV1
clone size: NA
CDR3 protein: TSSQDIAQGSPSSYNSPLH

J gene: TRBJ2-2
V gene: TRBV7-9
clone size: NA
CDR3 protein: ASTVGLGELF

J gene: TRBJ2-3
V gene: TRBV9
clone size: NA
CDR3 protein: ASSVETGGMTDTQY

J gene: TRBJ2-5
V gene: TRBV3-1/TRBV3-2
clone size: NA
CDR3 protein: ASSPYTQGQETQY

J gene: TRBJ1-2
V gene: TRBV25-1
clone size: NA
CDR3 protein: ASSDPRNLYGYT

J gene: TRBJ1-4
V gene: TRBV5-1
clone size: NA
CDR3 protein: ASSFTGRGNEKLF

J gene: TRBJ2-2
V gene: TRBV2
clone size: once
CDR3 protein: ASRLETSGGRSGELF

J gene: TRBJ1-1
V gene: TRBV4-2
clone size: NA
CDR3 protein: ASSQGRGTNTEAF

J gene: TRBJ1-6
V gene: TRBV6-5
clone size: NA
CDR3 protein: ASTISGTGYSPLH

J gene: TRBJ1-3
V gene: TRBV6-1
clone size: NA
CDR3 protein: ASSEALALGNTIY

J gene: TRBJ2-7
V gene: TRBV6-5
clone size: NA
CDR3 protein: ASSPNTGDEQY

J gene: TRBJ2-2
V gene: TRBV19
clone size: NA
CDR3 protein: ASNRGENTGELF

J gene: TRBJ1-2
V gene: TRBV19
clone size: NA
CDR3 protein: ASSARDRGAYGYT

J gene: TRBJ1-5
V gene: TRBV29-1
clone size: NA
CDR3 protein: SVRGGGSGNQPQH

J gene: TRBJ1-2
V gene: TRBV19
clone size: NA
CDR3 protein: ASVGAYGYT